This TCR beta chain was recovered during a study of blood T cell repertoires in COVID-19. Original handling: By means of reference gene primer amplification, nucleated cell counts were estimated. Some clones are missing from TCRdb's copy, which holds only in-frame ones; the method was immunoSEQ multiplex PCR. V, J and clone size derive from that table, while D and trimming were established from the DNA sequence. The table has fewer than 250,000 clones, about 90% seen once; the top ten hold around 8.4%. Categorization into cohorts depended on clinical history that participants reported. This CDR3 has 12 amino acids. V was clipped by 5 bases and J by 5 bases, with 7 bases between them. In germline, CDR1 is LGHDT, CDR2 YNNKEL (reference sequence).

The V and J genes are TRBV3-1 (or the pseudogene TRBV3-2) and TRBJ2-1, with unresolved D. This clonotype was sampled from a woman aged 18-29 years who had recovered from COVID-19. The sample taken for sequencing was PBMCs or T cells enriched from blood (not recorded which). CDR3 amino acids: CASSNNNNEQFF. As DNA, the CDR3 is TGTGCCAGCAGCAACAACAACAATGAGCAGTTCTTC.